What follows are 21 T cell receptor beta chains derived from one specimen sequenced in a study of glioma-infiltrating T cells. TCR alpha and beta CDR3 regions were amplified from RNA using iRepertoire nested multiplex PCR. TCRdb reprocessed the multiplex PCR reads with MiXCR, giving one entry per CDR3 protein. The table includes 90,000 to 110,000 distinct CDR3 sequences, approximately 26% detected once. Sequencing was carried out using glioma tissue, nonneoplastic brain tissue, or PBMCs (not recorded which). The receptors derive from a human donor with low-grade glioma or glioblastoma, undergoing nonglioma brain surgery, or in good health (not recorded which).

This clonotype was detected many times. The chain couples TRBV2 to TRBJ2-7; 7 bases fit TRBD1. V shed 0 bases and J 2 bases; nucleotides not matched to a gene: 7. The V gene's germline CDR1 is SNHLY and CDR2 FYNNEI. This CDR3 is built from 16 residues. This CDR3 is CASSEATGLRAYEQYF. For the CDR3, the DNA is TGTGCCAGCAGTGAAGCGACAGGGTTGAGAGCCTACGAGCAGTACTTC.

This clonotype appeared a few times. The V and J genes are TRBV5-6 and TRBJ2-1; TRBD1 matches 7 bases. The germline CDR1 and CDR2 sequences are SGHDT and YYEEEE. V shed 3 bases and J 4 bases; nucleotides not matched to a gene: 16. This CDR3 is 18 amino acids long. The CDR3 protein is CASSSRDSRYRVYNEQFF. CDR3 bases: TGTGCCAGCAGCTCCCGGGACAGTCGATACCGGGTATACAATGAGCAGTTCTTC.

This clonotype has at least ten counts. This chain connects TRBV6-5 to TRBJ2-1; 7 positions match TRBD2. The CDR3 sequence is 15 residues long. Losses at the gene ends were 2 bases for V and 4 bases for J; bases not matched to a gene: 5. Germline CDR1 is MNHEY and CDR2 is SVGAGI. The CDR3 nucleotides read TGTGCCAGCAGTTACGGGACTACGTTATACAATGAGCAGTTCTTC. Amino acids: CASSYGTTLYNEQFF.

This clonotype was detected many times. The genes are TRBV7-9 and TRBJ2-7, with 8 bases that match TRBD1. This CDR3 has 15 amino acids. The germline gives CDR1 SEHNR, CDR2 FQNEAQ (reference sequence). V shed 2 bases, J shed 0 bases, and the junction held 3 bases outside the gene matches. The chain's CDR3 is CASSLRTGISYEQYF. For the CDR3, the DNA is TGTGCCAGCAGCTTAAGGACAGGGATCTCCTACGAGCAGTACTTC.

The sample holds many counts of this clonotype. The chain uses TRBV20-1 and TRBJ1-1; possible D gene TRBD1, 6 bases. V was shortened by 0 bases and J by 3 bases, with 11 bases between the two germline ends. The CDR3 has 14 amino acids. Germline V CDR1 and CDR2: DFQATT, SNEGSKA (reference sequence). DNA for the CDR3: TGCAGTGCTAGAGAAGCAGGGGAGTACACTGAAGCTTTCTTT. Residues: CSAREAGEYTEAFF.

In its sample, this clonotype was seen many times. The rearrangement links TRBV2 to TRBJ2-7; possible D gene TRBD1, 6 bases. In germline, CDR1 is SNHLY, CDR2 FYNNEI. This CDR3 has 14 amino acids. Trimming took off 4 bases at V and 5 bases at J, with 15 bases between the two ends. CDR3 nucleotide sequence: TGTGCCAGCAGTGTCGACAGGAGCTCTGACGAGCAGTACTTC. Its translation is CASSVDRSSDEQYF.

This clonotype has ten or more counts. The rearrangement links TRBV18 to TRBJ2-7; 8 bases match TRBD1. The germline V gene encodes CDR1 KGHSH and CDR2 LQKENI. Trimming removed 0 bases from V and 1 base from J; junction bases left unmatched: 5. The CDR3 totals 16 residues. In DNA form, the CDR3 reads TGTGCCAGCTCACCACCGACCGGGACAGGTTCCTACGAGCAGTACTTC. The encoded protein is CASSPPTGTGSYEQYF.

The chain links TRBV2 to TRBJ2-7; 8 positions agree with TRBD1. The CDR3 is 12 amino acids. Germline values: CDR1 SNHLY, CDR2 FYNNEI. Losses at the gene ends were 8 bases for V and 5 bases for J; bases not matched to a gene: 5. The CDR3 nucleotides are TGTGCCAGCCGACAGGGGAGGAACGAGCAGTACTTC. Translated, it gives CASRQGRNEQYF.

This clonotype was observed many times. The DNA of the CDR3 is TGTGCCAGTAGTATACCCCCTGTGACAGGGTCTGGAGAGCAGTTCTTC. Its protein is CASSIPPVTGSGEQFF. The chain carries TRBV19 and TRBJ2-1; 7 bases line up with TRBD1. Losses at the gene ends were 2 bases for V and 10 bases for J; bases not matched to a gene: 14. CDR1 is LNHDA and CDR2 is SQIVND in the germline V gene (reference sequence). The CDR3 is made up of 16 amino acids.

The chain carries TRBV20-1 and TRBJ2-5, with D perhaps matching TRBD2 (6 bases). V lost 8 bases, J lost 8 bases, and 27 bases lay in between. The CDR3 spans 15 residues. Germline assignment: CDR1 DFQATT and CDR2 SNEGSKA (reference sequence). In DNA, the CDR3 is TGCAGTTCTCCGCCCCCTTTACTGGACTACGATACCCAGTACTTC. Translating it yields CSSPPPLLDYDTQYF.

This clonotype was detected ten times or more. This chain uses TRBV27 with TRBJ1-5; 7 bases are a match to TRBD1. The length of the CDR3 is 14 residues. Germline V gene sequence: CDR1 MNHEY, CDR2 SMNVEV (reference sequence). The J segment lost 7 bases and the V segment lost 3 bases, leaving 6 bases of the junction unmatched. The DNA for the CDR3 is TGTGCCAGCAGTTTTGGCAGGGGGGGACAGCCCCAGCATTTT. It yields the protein CASSFGRGGQPQHF.

This clonotype appeared many times. A clone one base away is much larger, so this may be a read error. V is TRBV27 and J is TRBJ2-7; D perhaps matches TRBD2 (5 bases). V was pared by 4 bases and J by 3 bases, with 16 bases between. This CDR3 contains 15 residues. Germline loops: CDR1 MNHEY, CDR2 SMNVEV (reference sequence). The DNA for the CDR3 is TGTGCCAGCAGTTCCCGGGCAGGAGGTTACTACGAGCAGTACTTC. Protein sequence: CASSSRAGGYYEQYF.

This clonotype was seen ten or more times. The rearrangement joins TRBV7-2 to TRBJ2-5, with a weak D call TRBD2 (6 bases). Trimming removed 0 bases at V and 1 base at J, with 6 bases between. CDR1 and CDR2 from the germline V gene are SGHTA and FQGNSA. The CDR3 contains 14 residues. Here the CDR3 DNA reads TGTGCCAGCAGCTTAGCTAGCGGCCAAGAGACCCAGTACTTC. It encodes CASSLASGQETQYF.

This clonotype has at least ten counts. The chain combines TRBV4-1 with TRBJ2-3, with 10 bases aligning to TRBD2. The germline V gene has CDR1 MGHRA and CDR2 YSYEKL. This CDR3 has 16 amino acids. Trimming cost V 1 base and J 4 bases; bases outside gene matches: 5. The CDR3 DNA is TGCGCCAGCAGCCAAGGGTCTAGCGGGAGTCCAGATACGCAGTATTTT. This codes for CASSQGSSGSPDTQYF.

This clonotype was seen at least ten times. V is TRBV3-1 and J is TRBJ1-1; D possibly corresponds to TRBD1 (5 bases). The V end was cut by 3 bases, the J end by 4 bases, with 9 bases between. From germline, CDR1 is LGHDT and CDR2 YNNKEL (reference sequence). The CDR3 sequence is 13 residues long. In DNA, the CDR3 is TGTGCCAGCAGCCAGAAGGGGATCACTGAAGCTTTCTTT. Amino acid sequence: CASSQKGITEAFF.

A few counts support this clonotype. The CDR3, as DNA: TGTGCCAGCAGGTCAATGGAGGCGCAGTATTTT. Translated, it gives CASRSMEAQYF. This chain connects TRBV7-9 to TRBJ2-3; D might be TRBD2 (5 bases). V shed 6 bases and J shed 10 bases, with 11 bases lying between them. The CDR3 runs 11 residues. From germline, CDR1 is SEHNR and CDR2 FQNEAQ (reference sequence).

This chain joins TRBV18 and TRBJ2-7; D is possibly TRBD1 or TRBD2 (5 bases each). Germline loops: CDR1 KGHSH, CDR2 LQKENI. The CDR3 is made up of 13 amino acids. The V end lost 9 bases, the J end lost 2 bases, and 14 bases lay between the germline ends. This CDR3 is CASHGGITYEQYF. The CDR3 nucleotides read TGTGCCAGTCATGGGGGAATAACCTACGAGCAGTACTTC.

This clonotype showed up many times. CDR3 protein: CASTPASEAFF. In nucleotides, the CDR3 is TGTGCCAGCACCCCCGCCTCTGAAGCTTTCTTT. The chain carries TRBV12-3 or TRBV12-4 and TRBJ1-1; D is undetermined. This CDR3 has 11 residues. V gave up 7 bases and J gave up 6 bases, with 9 bases separating them.

Regarding this clonotype: This may be a read error: a much more frequent sequence differs by one nucleotide. The rearrangement uses TRBV12-3 or TRBV12-4 and TRBJ1-5; perhaps TRBD1 as D (6 bases). This CDR3 is built from 14 residues. This CDR3 reads CASSLGQFNQPQNF. Written as DNA, the CDR3 is TGTGCCAGCAGCCTCGGACAGTTTAATCAGCCCCAGAATTTT.

Notes on this clonotype: Germline and junction disagree at one end, which may indicate a read error. The chain employs TRBV9 and TRBJ2-7; 7 bases are shared with TRBD1. The CDR3 runs to 13 residues. Germline assignment: CDR1 SGDLS and CDR2 YYNGEE. The CDR3 bases are TGTGCCAGCAGCCCCCGGGACAGACCTTCCTCATGGTTC. Translated, it gives CASSPRDRPSSWF.

This clonotype was seen at least ten times. The J gene is TRBJ2-7, the V gene TRBV7-2; TRBD2 aligns across 8 bases. The CDR3 length is 15 residues. Trimming took 5 bases from V and 1 from J; bases not matched to a gene: 7. Looked up from germline, CDR1 is SGHTA and CDR2 is FQGNSA. The CDR3 DNA reads TGTGCCAGCAGCATATCGGGACTAGGGTCCTACGAGCAGTACTTC. Amino acids: CASSISGLGSYEQYF.